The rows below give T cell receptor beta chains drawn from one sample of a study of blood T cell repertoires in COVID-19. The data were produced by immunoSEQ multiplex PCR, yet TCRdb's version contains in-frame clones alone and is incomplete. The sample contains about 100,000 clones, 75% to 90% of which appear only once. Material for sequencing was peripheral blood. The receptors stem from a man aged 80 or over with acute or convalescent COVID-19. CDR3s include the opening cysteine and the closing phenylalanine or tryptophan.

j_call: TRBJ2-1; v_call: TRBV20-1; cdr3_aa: CSASGPGTGGGEQFF
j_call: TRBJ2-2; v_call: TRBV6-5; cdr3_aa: CASSYSSGATGELFF
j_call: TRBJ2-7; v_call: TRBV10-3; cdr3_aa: CAISDPSVHSYEQYF
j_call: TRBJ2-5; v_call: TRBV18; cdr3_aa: CASSSESRGETQYF
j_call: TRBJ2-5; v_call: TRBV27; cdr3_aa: CASRAGTGGQETQYF
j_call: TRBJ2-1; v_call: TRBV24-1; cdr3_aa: CATRGGAYNEQFF
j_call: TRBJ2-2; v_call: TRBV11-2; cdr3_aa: CASSVDSTGELFF
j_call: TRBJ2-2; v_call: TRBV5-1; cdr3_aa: CASSSGSNTGELFF
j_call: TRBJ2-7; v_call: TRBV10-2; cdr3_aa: CASSVTGPYEQYF
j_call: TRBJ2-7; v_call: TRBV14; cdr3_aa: CASRKQGLDEQYF
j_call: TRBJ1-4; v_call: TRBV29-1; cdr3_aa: CSVVGLTNEKLFF
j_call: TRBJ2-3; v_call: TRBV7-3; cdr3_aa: CASSLTRGGGTDTQYF
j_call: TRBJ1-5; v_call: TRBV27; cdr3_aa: CASSLSGGRNQPQHF
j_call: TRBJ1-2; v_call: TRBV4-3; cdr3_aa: CASSHHIQPGGNYGYTF
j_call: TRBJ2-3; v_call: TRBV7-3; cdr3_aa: CASSSSTDTQYF
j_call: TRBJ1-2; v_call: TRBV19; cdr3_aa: CASTGGGAGYGYTF
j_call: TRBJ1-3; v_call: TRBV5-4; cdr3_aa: CASSLGHHSSGNTIYF